The T cell receptor beta chain described here comes from a study of blood T cells in healthy people across ages. Primers used in a second PCR of roughly 6 to 11 cycles were a sample-barcoded 5' primer and a J-beta primer mix. TCRdb recomputed calls from the 5' RACE reads with MiXCR, one row per CDR3 protein. The sample lists almost 1 million distinct CDR3 sequences, around 54% occurring once. The V end was cut by 0 bases, the J end by 7 bases, with 13 bases between. CDR1 is LGHNA and CDR2 is YSLEER in the germline V gene. The CDR3 runs to 14 residues. As for this clonotype: A much larger clone lies one base from this, so it may be a read error.

Sequenced sample: blood. The V gene is TRBV4-3, the J gene TRBJ2-7; no clear D gene. The receptor was derived from a woman between 55 and 75 years old in good health. The CDR3 region has the DNA TGCGCCAGCAGCCAAGACCGGGCAACAACGGAGCAGTACTTC. It yields the protein CASSQDRATTEQYF.